This is a list of T cell receptor beta chains from one sample in a study of CD8+ T cells in alopecia areata. This table comes from immunoSEQ multiplex PCR, and its TCRdb copy is limited to in-frame clones, with some not included. The sample has 150,000 or so clones, roughly 50% seen once; the top ten hold less than 8%. The sample comprised CD4+ T cells sorted from blood. The receptors derive from a human donor with alopecia areata. CDR3s include the opening cysteine and the closing phenylalanine or tryptophan. D genes are given only for firm matches. Size is omitted from some rows. Given values are once, few, many or a class for expanded clones.

abundance	len	v_gene	j_gene	d_gene	CDR3nt	CDR3aa
NA	14	TRBV2	TRBJ2-7	NA	TGTGCCAGCAGGTTCGACAGGACCTCCTACGAGCAGTACTTC	CASRFDRTSYEQYF
NA	14	TRBV18	TRBJ1-1	NA	TGTGCCAGCTCACGACAGAGCATGAACACTGAAGCTTTCTTT	CASSRQSMNTEAFF
few	15	TRBV7-9	TRBJ2-7	TRBD1	TGTGCCAGCAGTCCCAGGGGGACAAGGACCTACGAGCAGTACTTC	CASSPRGTRTYEQYF
NA	15	TRBV7-6	TRBJ2-3	NA	TGTGCCAGCAGCACTTGGGGGGCCCGAGGGGCTACGCAGTATTTT	CASSTWGARGATQYF
few	15	TRBV13	TRBJ2-7	TRBD1	TGTGCCAGCAGCTTGGGGGACAGGGGGCACGCCGAGCAGTACTTC	CASSLGDRGHAEQYF
few	14	TRBV29-1	TRBJ1-2	TRBD1	TGCAGCGTTACTCAGGGACAGGGGACGTATGGCTACACCTTC	CSVTQGQGTYGYTF
NA	13	TRBV29-1	TRBJ1-1	NA	TGCAGCGTTGCCCAGGGAGGATACACTGAAGCTTTCTTT	CSVAQGGYTEAFF
NA	16	TRBV7-9	TRBJ2-7	NA	TGTGCCAGCAGACGCGAGTCCCCAGGGGCCGACTACGAGCAGTACTTC	CASRRESPGADYEQYF
NA	13	TRBV25-1	TRBJ1-1	TRBD1	TGTGCCAGCAGTGACCAGGGGGCCGCTGAAGCTTTCTTT	CASSDQGAAEAFF
NA	13	TRBV7-3	TRBJ2-5	NA	TGTGCCAGCAGTACAGGATCTGGTGGGACCCAGTACTTC	CASSTGSGGTQYF
NA	13	TRBV30	TRBJ2-7	NA	TGTGCCTGGAGTAGGGGTAGCTCCTACGAGCAGTACTTC	CAWSRGSSYEQYF
NA	13	TRBV29-1	TRBJ2-3	TRBD2	TGCAGCGTTGCCGGGAGGGCCGTAGATACGCAGTATTTT	CSVAGRAVDTQYF
NA	15	TRBV19	TRBJ2-1	NA	TGTGCCAGTAGTATACCGGGTTGGGGCTACAATGAGCAGTTCTTC	CASSIPGWGYNEQFF
NA	15	TRBV6-5	TRBJ2-3	TRBD2	TGTGCCAGCAGTTACGGCGCGGGAGGCGCAGATACGCAGTATTTT	CASSYGAGGADTQYF
NA	12	TRBV29-1	TRBJ2-7	NA	TGCAGCGTTGGACAGACCTCCTACGAGCAGTACTTC	CSVGQTSYEQYF
NA	14	TRBV6-5	TRBJ2-7	NA	TGTGCCAGCAGCCCGACCATGGGGGGCTACGAGCAGTACTTC	CASSPTMGGYEQYF
few	17	TRBV7-2	TRBJ2-3	TRBD2	TGTGCCAGCAGCTTAGGGACTAGCGGGAGGGAGGCAGATACGCAGTATTTT	CASSLGTSGREADTQYF
NA	15	TRBV7-9	TRBJ2-5	NA	TGTGCCAGCAGCTTAGGACAGGCATTCCAAGAGACCCAGTACTTC	CASSLGQAFQETQYF
few	13	TRBV29-1	TRBJ2-5	TRBD2	TGCAGCGGTGGTGGGACTAGTAGGGAGACCCAGTACTTC	CSGGGTSRETQYF
few	16	TRBV6-5	TRBJ2-5	TRBD2	TGTGCCAGCAGTTATTCACTAGCGGGAGGGCCAGAGACCCAGTACTTC	CASSYSLAGGPETQYF
NA	15	TRBV5-1	TRBJ2-5	TRBD2	TGCGCCAGCAGCTCGTTGCGGGAGGGCCCGGAGACCCAGTACTTC	CASSSLREGPETQYF
few	11	TRBV11-2	TRBJ1-1	NA	TGTGCCAGCAGCTTAGAGCCTGAAGCTTTCTTT	CASSLEPEAFF
NA	14	TRBV14	TRBJ1-1	TRBD1	TGTGCCAGCAGCCAAGCAGGGGGTGGAACTGAAGCTTTCTTT	CASSQAGGGTEAFF
NA	16	TRBV7-3	TRBJ2-3	TRBD2	TGTGCCAGCAGTAGAGCGGGAGGGCCTGGAGAAGATACGCAGTATTTT	CASSRAGGPGEDTQYF
NA	12	TRBV5-1	TRBJ2-5	NA	TGCGCCAGCAGCTTGAATGGAGAGACCCAGTACTTC	CASSLNGETQYF